What follows are 14 T cell receptor beta chains derived from one specimen sequenced in a study of post-analysis software for immune sequencing data. No antigen has been assigned to these receptors. Notes on the study in general: Controls showed lower frequencies than patients for roughly five TRBV segments, and TRBV5-6, TRBV5-1 and TRBV20-1 were among these.

Unique molecular identifiers were present in the TCR beta cDNA libraries. MiXCR, run by TCRdb on the PCR reads, gives a single entry per CDR3 protein. The sample has about 820,000 distinct CDR3 sequences; roughly 50% are singletons. Sequencing was performed on blood. Receptor source: a girl aged 10 to 17 with multiple sclerosis.

The chain uses TRBV6-5 and TRBJ1-4, with 9 bases identical to TRBD1. Germline-derived CDR1 and CDR2 are MNHEY and SVGAGI. V was clipped by 4 bases and J by 4 bases; unmatched bases: 13. CDR3 length: 18 amino acids. CDR3 residues: CASSSTVPGQGLNEKLFF. The CDR3 DNA reads TGTGCCAGCAGTTCCACCGTCCCGGGACAGGGTCTTAATGAAAAACTGTTTTTT.

The rearrangement joins TRBV20-1 to TRBJ2-1; 13 nucleotides line up with TRBD2. The CDR3 covers 13 residues. The V gene's germline CDR1 is DFQATT and CDR2 SNEGSKA (reference sequence). J was trimmed by 7 bases and V by 5 bases; bases with no gene match: 2. The CDR3 region is CSASTSGRNEQFF. CDR3 sequence (DNA): TGCAGTGCTTCGACTAGCGGGAGGAATGAGCAGTTCTTC.

The chain couples TRBV10-3 to TRBJ2-1; 11 bases line up with TRBD2. Germline CDR1 reads ENHRY; CDR2 reads SYGVKD. The J segment lost 12 bases and the V segment lost 6 bases, leaving 1 base of the junction unmatched. The CDR3 is made up of 11 amino acids. CDR3 in DNA: TGTGCCATCAGCCTAGCGGGAGGGCAGTTCTTC. This translates into CAISLAGGQFF.

This rearrangement joins TRBV4-1 to TRBJ2-7, with D tentatively TRBD1 (6 bases). Germline V gives CDR1 MGHRA, CDR2 YSYEKL. Trimming shortened V by 4 bases and J by 0 bases, and 19 bases separated the two germline ends. The CDR3 spans 17 residues. CDR3 in amino acids: CASSRHEDSPSSYEQYF. The DNA for the CDR3 is TGCGCCAGCAGCCGACACGAGGACAGTCCGAGCTCCTACGAGCAGTACTTC.

This clonotype has more than one count but fewer than ten. This chain joins TRBV27 and TRBJ2-7; 8 bases fit TRBD1. The CDR3 sequence is 15 residues long. Trimming at V came to 7 bases and at J to 4 bases, leaving 12 bases not matched to a gene. Germline V gene lookup returns CDR1 MNHEY and CDR2 SMNVEV (reference sequence). This chain's CDR3 is CASNRQGLGPYEQYF. DNA for the CDR3: TGTGCCAGCAACCGACAGGGGCTTGGGCCATACGAGCAGTACTTC.

This clonotype was counted between two and nine times. The chain combines TRBV5-1 with TRBJ2-1; 11 bases agree with TRBD2. Germline CDR1 SGHRS, CDR2 YFSETQ. J was trimmed by 7 bases and V by 3 bases; bases with no gene match: 12. CDR3 length: 17 residues. For the CDR3, the DNA is TGCGCCAGCAGCTCCCGTGGTAGCGGGAGGGCCTGGAATGAGCAGTTCTTC. Encoded protein: CASSSRGSGRAWNEQFF.

Turning to this clonotype: The junction and the germline gene differ at one end; a read error may be behind it. The chain couples TRBV4-1 to TRBJ2-4, with 8 bases identical to TRBD1. The last part of the DNA fits TRBJ2-7 better; the J call may be wrong. This CDR3 has 14 residues. The V gene's germline CDR1 is MGHRA and CDR2 YSYEKL. Written as DNA, the CDR3 is TGCACCAGCAGCCAAGATGACAGGGGCTACGAGCAGTACTTC. Translation: CTSSQDDRGYEQYF.

In regard to this clonotype: One end of the junction does not line up with germline, which may come from a read error. The chain employs TRBV12-3 or TRBV12-4 and TRBJ2-1; D is unclear. This CDR3 is built from 11 residues. The CDR3 coding sequence is TGTGCCAGCAGGGTTAACAATGAGCAATTCTTC. This sequence encodes CASRVNNEQFF.

The V call is TRBV20-1, the J call TRBJ2-7; 9 nucleotides line up with TRBD1. The germline gives CDR1 DFQATT, CDR2 SNEGSKA (reference sequence). This CDR3 comprises 14 residues. The ends lost 3 bases at V and 3 bases at J; junction bases unmatched: 6. The CDR3 DNA follows: TGCAGTGCTAGCTTACAGGGGGCGCGCTACGAGCAGTACTTC. Protein sequence: CSASLQGARYEQYF.

The chain uses TRBV7-2 and TRBJ2-3; tentatively, D is TRBD2 (7 bases). Per germline, CDR1 SGHTA and CDR2 FQGNSA. Trimming cost V 5 bases and J 6 bases, with 18 bases left between them. The CDR3 has 15 amino acids. The CDR3 nucleotides are TGTGCCAGCAGCCTCTCGGGGGGCCCTGGGGATACGCAGTATTTT. It codes for CASSLSGGPGDTQYF.

The rearrangement links TRBV5-6 to TRBJ1-2; 7 bases are a match to TRBD1. CDR1 and CDR2 (germline): SGHDT, YYEEEE. With V trimmed by 5 bases and J by 8 bases, 9 bases remained unmatched. This CDR3 is built from 13 residues. The CDR3 protein is CASRPDRINGYTF. In DNA form, the CDR3 reads TGTGCCAGCAGACCGGACAGGATCAACGGCTACACCTTC.

This chain connects TRBV20-1 to TRBJ2-2; 7 positions agree with TRBD1. This CDR3 comprises 16 residues. J lost 5 bases, V lost 0 bases, and 9 bases had no gene match. The germline gives CDR1 DFQATT, CDR2 SNEGSKA (reference sequence). The CDR3, as DNA: TGCAGTGCTAGAGACTCAAGGGGGCAGGGGACCGGGGAGCTGTTTTTT. Translating gives CSARDSRGQGTGELFF.

J is TRBJ2-7 and V is TRBV7-2; D tentatively reads TRBD1 or TRBD2 (5 bases each). V was pared by 0 bases and J by 3 bases, with 12 bases between. Germline V gene data show CDR1 as SGHTA and CDR2 as FQGNSA. This CDR3 contains 15 residues. CDR3 nucleotides: TGTGCCAGCAGCTTAGCGCTTCCAGGGAGCTACGAGCAGTACTTC. It encodes CASSLALPGSYEQYF.

The chain is built from TRBV6-4 and TRBJ2-1; D is uncertain. Trimming left V 5 bases short and J 7 bases short, with 18 bases between. The germline V gene encodes CDR1 MRHNA and CDR2 SNTAGT. This CDR3 has 15 amino acids. The CDR3 DNA is TGTGCCAGCAGTTTCCGACCGGGTGGTAGGAATGAGCAGTTCTTC. Its protein product is CASSFRPGGRNEQFF.